Shown below are 2 T cell receptor beta chains from a single sample sequenced in a study of regulatory T cells in long-lasting Graves disease. Construction of TCR beta libraries relied on iRepertoire HTBI primers and on Arm-PCR targeting CDR3 regions. MiXCR, run by TCRdb on the multiplex PCR reads, gives a single entry per CDR3 protein. In the table there are approximately 300,000 distinct CDR3 sequences, under 20% of which are singletons. Documented time point: newly diagnosed GD, antithyroid drugs for less than 3 months. The TCR library used RNA extracted from PBMCs. The sequences come from peripheral blood mononuclear cells (PBMCs), collected at new diagnosis, from a patient treated with antithyroid drugs. The receptors shown here come from a female donor with Graves disease.

V gene TRBV4-1 combines with J gene TRBJ1-6, with 8 bases lining up with TRBD1. Germline V gene sequence: CDR1 MGHRA, CDR2 YSYEKL. The CDR3 totals 18 residues. After removal of 4 bases from V and 1 base from J, the junction contained 9 bases not matched to a gene. The CDR3 nucleotides are TGCGCCAGCAGCCGAGAGGCAGGGGGCGCTTCCTATAATTCACCCCTCCACTTT. Its translation is CASSREAGGASYNSPLHF.

Only a few counts were recorded for this clonotype. V usage is TRBV13 and J usage is TRBJ2-3, with D tentatively TRBD2 (5 bases). Germline CDR1 is PRHDT and CDR2 is FYEKMQ (reference sequence). V lost 8 bases and J lost 13, with 19 bases in between. CDR3 length: 12 residues. The DNA of the CDR3 is TGTGCCAGCGCCCTCCGGAGCGGCCGGGAGTATTTT. Residues: CASALRSGREYF.